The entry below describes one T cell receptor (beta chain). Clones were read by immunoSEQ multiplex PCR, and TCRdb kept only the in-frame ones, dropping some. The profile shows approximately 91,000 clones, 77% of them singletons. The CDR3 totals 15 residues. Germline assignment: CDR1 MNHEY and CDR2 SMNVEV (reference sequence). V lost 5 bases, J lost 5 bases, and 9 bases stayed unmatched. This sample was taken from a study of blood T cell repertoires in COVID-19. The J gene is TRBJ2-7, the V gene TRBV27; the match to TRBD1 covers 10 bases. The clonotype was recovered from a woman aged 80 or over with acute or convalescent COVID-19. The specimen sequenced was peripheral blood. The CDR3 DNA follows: TGTGCCAGCAGTACCAAGGGACAGGGGAGCCACGAGCAGTACTTC. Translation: CASSTKGQGSHEQYF.